This T cell receptor beta chain was found in a study of CD4+ T cells in melanoma. Libraries were prepared by immunoSEQ multiplex PCR; TCRdb keeps only in-frame clonotypes and omits some of them. The sample contains about 140,000 clones, around nine tenths of which appear only once. The germline V gene encodes CDR1 SGHNT and CDR2 YYREEE (reference sequence). V lost 3 bases and J lost 0; bases outside the gene matches: 3. The CDR3 contains 15 residues. The receptor was isolated from a human donor with melanoma. The chain carries TRBV5-4 and TRBJ2-3; 8 nucleotides line up with TRBD2. The CDR3 sequence is CASSSGGVSTDTQYF. The DNA of the CDR3 is TGTGCCAGCAGCTCCGGGGGGGTAAGCACAGATACGCAGTATTTT.